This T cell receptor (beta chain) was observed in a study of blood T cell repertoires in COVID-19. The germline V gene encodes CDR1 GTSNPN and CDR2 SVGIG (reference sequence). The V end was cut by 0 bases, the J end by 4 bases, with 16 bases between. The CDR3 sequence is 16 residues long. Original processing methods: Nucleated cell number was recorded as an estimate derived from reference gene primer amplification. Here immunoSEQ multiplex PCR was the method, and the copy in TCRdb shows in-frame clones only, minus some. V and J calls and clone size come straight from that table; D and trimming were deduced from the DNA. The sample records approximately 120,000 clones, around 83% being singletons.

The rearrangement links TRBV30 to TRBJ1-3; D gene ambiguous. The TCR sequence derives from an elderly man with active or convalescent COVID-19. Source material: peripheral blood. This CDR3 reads CAWSVLGMMKGNTIYF. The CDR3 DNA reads TGTGCCTGGAGTGTATTGGGCATGATGAAAGGAAACACCATATATTTT.